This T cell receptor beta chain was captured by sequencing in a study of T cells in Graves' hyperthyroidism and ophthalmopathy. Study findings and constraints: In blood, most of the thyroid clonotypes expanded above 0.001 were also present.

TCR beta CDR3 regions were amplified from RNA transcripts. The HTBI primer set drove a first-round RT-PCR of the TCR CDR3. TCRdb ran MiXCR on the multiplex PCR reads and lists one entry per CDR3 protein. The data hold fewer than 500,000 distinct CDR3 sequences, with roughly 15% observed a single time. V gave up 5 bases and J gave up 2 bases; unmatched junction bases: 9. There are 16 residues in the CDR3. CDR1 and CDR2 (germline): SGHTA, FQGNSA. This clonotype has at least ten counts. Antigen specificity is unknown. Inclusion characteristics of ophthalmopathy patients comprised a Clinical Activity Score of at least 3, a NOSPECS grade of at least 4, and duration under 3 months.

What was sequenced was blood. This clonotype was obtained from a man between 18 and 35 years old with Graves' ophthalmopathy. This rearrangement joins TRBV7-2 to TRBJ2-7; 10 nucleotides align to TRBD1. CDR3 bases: TGTGCCAGCAGCCTATCACTAGGGACAGGGGCCTACGAGCAGTACTTC. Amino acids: CASSLSLGTGAYEQYF.